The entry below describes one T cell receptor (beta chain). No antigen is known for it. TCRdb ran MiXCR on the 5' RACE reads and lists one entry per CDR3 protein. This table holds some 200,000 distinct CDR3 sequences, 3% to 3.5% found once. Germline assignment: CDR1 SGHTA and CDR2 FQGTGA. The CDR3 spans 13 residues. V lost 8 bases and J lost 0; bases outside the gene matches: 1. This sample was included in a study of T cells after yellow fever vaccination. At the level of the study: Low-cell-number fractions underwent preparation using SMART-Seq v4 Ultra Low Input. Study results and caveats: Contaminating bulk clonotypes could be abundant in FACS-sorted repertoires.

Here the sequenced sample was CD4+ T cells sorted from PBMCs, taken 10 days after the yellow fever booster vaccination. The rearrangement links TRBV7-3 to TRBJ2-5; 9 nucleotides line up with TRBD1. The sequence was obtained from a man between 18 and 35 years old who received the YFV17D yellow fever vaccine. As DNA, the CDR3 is TGTGCCAGCGGACAGGGGAACCAAGAGACCCAGTACTTC. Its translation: CASGQGNQETQYF.